The 12 T cell receptor beta chains below come from one sample, sequenced in a study of T-cell memory formation after mild COVID-19. TCRdb reprocessed the 5' RACE reads with MiXCR, giving one entry per CDR3 protein. This sample yields some 600,000 distinct CDR3 sequences, of which about 18% are seen a single time; roughly 7.7% belongs to the top ten. Source material: PBMCs or a T cell subset sorted from them (not recorded which). The receptors were gathered from an adult woman who had mild COVID-19 (a few samples of this study predate the infection). Cell type and time point are not known.

This clonotype was picked up a small number of times. This chain links TRBV20-1 with TRBJ1-6; D unresolved. From germline, CDR1 is DFQATT and CDR2 SNEGSKA (reference sequence). V was pared by 3 bases and J by 11 bases, with 11 bases between. The CDR3 consists of 12 residues. CDR3 amino acids: CSASRLRAPLHF. CDR3 coding DNA: TGCAGTGCTAGCAGGTTGAGGGCACCCCTCCACTTT.

The sample holds a few counts of this clonotype. The junction shows a germline mismatch at one end, possibly a read error. The rearrangement links TRBV6-5 to TRBJ2-7; the D call may be TRBD1 or TRBD2 (5 bases each). In germline, CDR1 is MNHEY, CDR2 SVGAGI. CDR3 length equals 15 residues. The CDR3 DNA sequence: TGTGCCAGCAGTGACTCCGGGACGGTCACCTACGAGCAGTACTTC. The encoded protein is CASSDSGTVTYEQYF.

This clonotype was picked up many times. The chain is built from TRBV3-1 and TRBJ2-1; D is perhaps TRBD2 (6 bases). The CDR3 consists of 18 residues. V was shortened by 0 bases and J by 4 bases, with 19 bases between the two germline ends. Per the germline V gene, CDR1 is LGHDT and CDR2 is YNNKEL (reference sequence). This CDR3 is CASSQDSLVGGSYNEQFF. In DNA form, the CDR3 reads TGTGCCAGCAGCCAAGATTCCCTGGTCGGGGGATCTTACAATGAGCAGTTCTTC.

The sample holds many counts of this clonotype. The J gene is TRBJ1-3, the V gene TRBV7-9; D gene unclear. Trimming cost V 3 bases and J 1 base, with 4 bases left between them. Germline V gene data show CDR1 as SEHNR and CDR2 as FQNEAQ (reference sequence). This CDR3 region has 13 residues. CDR3 protein: CASSLTSGNTIYF. The CDR3 bases are TGTGCCAGCAGCTTGACTTCTGGAAACACCATATATTTT.

This clonotype was counted a few times. V usage is TRBV7-2 and J usage is TRBJ2-4, with 7 positions matching TRBD1. Germline values: CDR1 SGHTA, CDR2 FQGNSA. Trimming at V came to 6 bases and at J to 3 bases, leaving 11 bases not matched to a gene. The CDR3 sequence is 16 residues long. This CDR3 reads CASSSDRDGGKNIQYF. CDR3 nucleotides: TGTGCCAGCAGTTCCGACAGGGATGGTGGCAAAAACATTCAGTACTTC. Drawing the rest from reference TRBV7-2 and TRBJ2-4, the complete variable domain is GAGVSQSPSNKVTEKGKDVELRCDPISGHTALYWYRQSLGQGLEFLIYFQGNSAPDKSGLPSDRFSAERTGGSVSTLTIQRTQQEDSAVYLCASSSDRDGGKNIQYFGAGTRLSVL.

In this sample, this clonotype turned up a few times. This chain links TRBV7-2 with TRBJ2-1; TRBD2 agrees at 7 bases. Germline V CDR1 and CDR2: SGHTA, FQGNSA. This CDR3 region has 14 residues. J lost 4 bases, V lost 4 bases, and 4 bases had no gene match. The CDR3 region has the DNA TGTGCCAGCAGCTGGGACTACCTATACAATGAGCAGTTCTTC. It specifies CASSWDYLYNEQFF.

This chain connects TRBV12-3 or TRBV12-4 to TRBJ2-5; 9 nucleotides line up with TRBD2. Trimming at V came to 5 bases and at J to 5 bases, leaving 15 bases not matched to a gene. The CDR3 covers 17 residues. CDR3 sequence: CASSPPAGGPVGETQYF. CDR3 coding DNA: TGTGCCAGCAGTCCTCCCGCGGGGGGGCCGGTCGGGGAGACCCAGTACTTC.

Written as DNA, the CDR3 is TGTGCCACCAGTGATCCTCGGGCAGGGGTGAACACCGGGGAGCTGTTTTTT. It specifies CATSDPRAGVNTGELFF. The chain carries TRBV24-1 and TRBJ2-2; D is perhaps TRBD1 (6 bases). V was clipped by 3 bases and J by 1 base, with 14 bases between them. The CDR3 covers 17 residues. In germline, CDR1 is KGHDR, CDR2 SFDVKD.

V and J are TRBV29-1 and TRBJ2-1; D is unresolved. Per the germline V gene, CDR1 is SQVTM and CDR2 is ANQGSEA. Trimming removed 7 bases at V and 0 bases at J, with 10 bases between. The CDR3 has 13 residues. For the CDR3, the DNA is TGCAGCGCATCGGGTACCTCCTACAATGAGCAGTTCTTC. Translation: CSASGTSYNEQFF.

This clonotype was detected only a few times. This chain links TRBV18 with TRBJ2-7; 8 bases fit TRBD1. With 0 bases clipped from V and 2 bases from J, the junction kept 3 bases outside the gene matches. The CDR3 has 15 residues. Per the germline V gene, CDR1 is KGHSH and CDR2 is LQKENI. CDR3 protein: CASSPPMTGAYEQYF. CDR3 coding DNA: TGTGCCAGCTCACCACCGATGACAGGGGCCTACGAGCAGTACTTC.

The chain recombines TRBV6-6 with TRBJ2-7, with 7 bases matching TRBD2. CDR3 length equals 15 residues. With 3 bases clipped from V and 2 bases from J, the junction kept 7 bases outside the gene matches. Germline V gene sequence: CDR1 MNHNY, CDR2 SVGAGI (reference sequence). This CDR3 is CASSYQSGGPYEQYF. CDR3 in DNA: TGTGCCAGCAGTTATCAGTCGGGGGGACCCTACGAGCAGTACTTC.

The CDR3, as DNA: TGCGCCAGCAGCTTTTTCAGGGGGTCTGTAACAGATACGCAGTATTTT. This translates into CASSFFRGSVTDTQYF. This rearrangement joins TRBV5-1 to TRBJ2-3; 7 nucleotides line up with TRBD1. Germline V gene data show CDR1 as SGHRS and CDR2 as YFSETQ. Trimming cost V 2 bases and J 3 bases; bases outside gene matches: 9. This CDR3 comprises 16 residues.